The rows below give T cell receptor beta chains drawn from one sample of a study of breast tumors, draining lymph nodes, adjacent tissues. TCRdb re-called the multiplex PCR reads with MiXCR, one entry per CDR3 protein. The data show roughly 49,000 distinct CDR3 sequences, with 42% seen just once and approximately 10% held by the top ten. Sequences were obtained from breast tumor tissue. These receptors all stem from a female donor with breast cancer. Some clones in this sample may be carry-over from other donors' samples. The CDR3 runs from the conserved cysteine through the conserved F or W. Fields, in order: J gene, V gene, CDR3 protein.

J gene: TRBJ2-1
V gene: TRBV6-4
CDR3 protein: CASSGTSGTNNEQFF

J gene: TRBJ2-7
V gene: TRBV29-1
CDR3 protein: CSVEGLQGTYEQYF

J gene: TRBJ1-5
V gene: TRBV9
CDR3 protein: CASSPDGYSNQPQHF

J gene: TRBJ2-3
V gene: TRBV10-1
CDR3 protein: CASSEGTSGRSDTQYF

J gene: TRBJ2-3
V gene: TRBV5-1
CDR3 protein: CASSLWAGGTDTQYF

J gene: TRBJ2-3
V gene: TRBV4-3
CDR3 protein: CASSQDLGLGTDTQYF

J gene: TRBJ2-3
V gene: TRBV5-1
CDR3 protein: CASSSGQVRTYTQYF

J gene: TRBJ1-1
V gene: TRBV6-1
CDR3 protein: CASSSRGLNTEAFF

J gene: TRBJ2-3
V gene: TRBV11-3
CDR3 protein: CASSFSRGARTDTQYF

J gene: TRBJ1-2
V gene: TRBV2
CDR3 protein: CASSAPGLVYGYTF

J gene: TRBJ1-1
V gene: TRBV5-1
CDR3 protein: CASSLGQQQNTEAFF

J gene: TRBJ2-2
V gene: TRBV6-2/TRBV6-3
CDR3 protein: CASSLRLVGAGELFF

J gene: TRBJ2-1
V gene: TRBV6-2/TRBV6-3
CDR3 protein: CASTTTGAISSLVNEQFF

J gene: TRBJ1-2
V gene: TRBV5-1
CDR3 protein: CASSRQGEPVGYGYTF

J gene: TRBJ1-2
V gene: TRBV12-3/TRBV12-4
CDR3 protein: CASSLGSGVGGYTF

J gene: TRBJ2-6
V gene: TRBV5-1
CDR3 protein: CASSLGASGANVLTF

J gene: TRBJ2-3
V gene: TRBV20-1
CDR3 protein: CSASGSRGTATQYF

J gene: TRBJ1-4
V gene: TRBV30
CDR3 protein: CAWSTLAGGPTTTNEKLFF

J gene: TRBJ1-3
V gene: TRBV11-2
CDR3 protein: CASSSIPGHRSSGNTIYF

J gene: TRBJ1-5
V gene: TRBV18
CDR3 protein: CASSTGRSNQPQHF

J gene: TRBJ1-2
V gene: TRBV4-3
CDR3 protein: CASSQENYGYTF

J gene: TRBJ1-2
V gene: TRBV20-1
CDR3 protein: CSASRTNYGYTF

J gene: TRBJ2-7
V gene: TRBV10-2
CDR3 protein: CASRPVQGGENYEQYF

J gene: TRBJ2-1
V gene: TRBV10-2
CDR3 protein: CASSLLAGDYNEQFF

J gene: TRBJ2-1
V gene: TRBV7-2
CDR3 protein: CASRLDWRKINEQFF

J gene: TRBJ1-2
V gene: TRBV19
CDR3 protein: CASFTRDRDYGYTF

J gene: TRBJ1-1
V gene: TRBV12-3/TRBV12-4
CDR3 protein: CASSLTEDEAFF

J gene: TRBJ2-6
V gene: TRBV6-2/TRBV6-3
CDR3 protein: CASSWDSSGANVLTF

J gene: TRBJ2-2
V gene: TRBV5-8
CDR3 protein: CASSGNAGELFF

J gene: TRBJ1-4
V gene: TRBV4-2
CDR3 protein: CASSQDPQGREKLFF

J gene: TRBJ2-3
V gene: TRBV10-2
CDR3 protein: CAVGLAVTDTQYF

J gene: TRBJ2-4
V gene: TRBV20-1
CDR3 protein: CSAKTSGLAKNIQYF

J gene: TRBJ1-4
V gene: TRBV11-3
CDR3 protein: CASSLERTAGSTTTNEKLFF

J gene: TRBJ1-5
V gene: TRBV6-2/TRBV6-3
CDR3 protein: CASSIPNSNQPQHF

J gene: TRBJ2-5
V gene: TRBV7-8
CDR3 protein: CANSWSRGAQETQYF

J gene: TRBJ2-1
V gene: TRBV5-1
CDR3 protein: CASSSGTNNDQFF

J gene: TRBJ2-2
V gene: TRBV5-4
CDR3 protein: CASSSSGSRSTGELFF

J gene: TRBJ2-1
V gene: TRBV6-2/TRBV6-3
CDR3 protein: CASNEVYYNEQFF

J gene: TRBJ1-1
V gene: TRBV6-2/TRBV6-3
CDR3 protein: CASSYSMRQGKTEAFF

J gene: TRBJ2-1
V gene: TRBV29-1
CDR3 protein: CSPGGSSYNEQFF

J gene: TRBJ1-3
V gene: TRBV7-9
CDR3 protein: CASSRDSLSGNTIYF

J gene: TRBJ2-1
V gene: TRBV4-3
CDR3 protein: CASSPGLAGRSRNEQFF

J gene: TRBJ1-2
V gene: TRBV19
CDR3 protein: CACSRNRANYGHTF

J gene: TRBJ1-1
V gene: TRBV19
CDR3 protein: CASSWDRNTEAFF

J gene: TRBJ1-4
V gene: TRBV5-8
CDR3 protein: CASSLAEGSLGTNEKLFF

J gene: TRBJ2-2
V gene: TRBV11-3
CDR3 protein: CASSQQGDSWLNTGELFF

J gene: TRBJ1-1
V gene: TRBV25-1
CDR3 protein: CASSLVGKGAFF

J gene: TRBJ2-7
V gene: TRBV5-4
CDR3 protein: CASSLGAGLLYEQYF

J gene: TRBJ1-1
V gene: TRBV12-3/TRBV12-4
CDR3 protein: CVSSFGQRKAFF

J gene: TRBJ2-1
V gene: TRBV19
CDR3 protein: CASSGIRSSYNEQFF

J gene: TRBJ2-7
V gene: TRBV7-9
CDR3 protein: CASSSTSGAYEQYF

J gene: TRBJ1-4
V gene: TRBV20-1
CDR3 protein: CSASPRQGIAEKLFF

J gene: TRBJ2-6
V gene: TRBV16
CDR3 protein: CASSRIGTGAGGVLTF

J gene: TRBJ2-5
V gene: TRBV9
CDR3 protein: CASSVEGTGAQYF

J gene: TRBJ1-5
V gene: TRBV4-2
CDR3 protein: CASSQAQGGNQPQHF